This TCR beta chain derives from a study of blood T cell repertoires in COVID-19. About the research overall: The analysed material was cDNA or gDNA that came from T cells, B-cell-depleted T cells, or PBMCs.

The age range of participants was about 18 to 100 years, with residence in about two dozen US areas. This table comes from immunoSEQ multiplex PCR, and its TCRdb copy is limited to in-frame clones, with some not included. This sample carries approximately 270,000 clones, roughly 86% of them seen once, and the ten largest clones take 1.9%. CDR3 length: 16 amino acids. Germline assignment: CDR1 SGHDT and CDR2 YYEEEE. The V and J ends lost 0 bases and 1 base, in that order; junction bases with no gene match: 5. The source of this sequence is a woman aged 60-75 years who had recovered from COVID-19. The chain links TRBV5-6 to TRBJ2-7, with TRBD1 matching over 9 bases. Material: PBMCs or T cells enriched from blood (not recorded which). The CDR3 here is CASSLERGQGSYEQYF. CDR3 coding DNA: TGTGCCAGCAGCTTGGAGCGGGGACAGGGATCCTACGAGCAGTACTTC.